Given below is one T cell receptor (beta chain) in context. The CDR3 has 16 amino acids. The data were produced by immunoSEQ multiplex PCR, yet TCRdb's version contains in-frame clones alone and is incomplete. The sample yields 25,000 to 35,000 clones, around 85% seen once. The sample belongs to a study of blood T cell repertoires in COVID-19. Study at large: Acute and convalescent COVID-19 samples came from the United States, Italy and Spain. The analysed material was cDNA or gDNA that came from T cells, B-cell-depleted T cells, or PBMCs.

The clonotype was recovered from a man aged 80 or over with active COVID-19. Specimen: peripheral blood. This rearrangement joins TRBV1 to TRBJ2-1; the table's D call, TRBD2, was not checked against the DNA. TRBV1 has pseudogene status. The CDR3 loop reads CTSSQDRLAAYNEQFF. The CDR3 nucleotides read TGCACCAGCAGCCAAGATAGGCTAGCGGCCTACAATGAGCAGTTCTTC.